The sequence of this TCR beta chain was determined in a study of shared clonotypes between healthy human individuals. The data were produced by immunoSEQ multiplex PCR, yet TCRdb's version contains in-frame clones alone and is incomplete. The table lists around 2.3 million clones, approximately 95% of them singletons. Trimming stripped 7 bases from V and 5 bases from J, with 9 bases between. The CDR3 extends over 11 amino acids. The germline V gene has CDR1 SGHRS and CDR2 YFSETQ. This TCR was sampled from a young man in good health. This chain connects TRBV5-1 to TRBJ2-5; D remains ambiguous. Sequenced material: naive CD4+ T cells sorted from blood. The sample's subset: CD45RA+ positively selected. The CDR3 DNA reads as TGCGCCAGCCATGAACGGGAGACCCAGTACTTC. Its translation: CASHERETQYF.